Listed here are 21 T cell receptor beta chains from one sample, sequenced in a study of T-cell reconstitution after alpha-beta-depleted transplantation in children. For TCRbeta, the library was prepared with unique molecular identifiers. TCRdb re-called the PCR reads through MiXCR, storing one row per CDR3 protein. The sample holds fewer than 1 million distinct CDR3 sequences, 16% seen once. Specimen: PBMCs, mostly from graft donor cells, collected 360 days after TCRalphabeta/CD19-depleted stem cell transplant. These receptors were obtained from a male patient younger than 18 who had a stem cell transplant for acute lymphoblastic leukemia, so the T cells may come from the graft donor.

The V and J genes are TRBV5-6 and TRBJ1-2; D not certain. The CDR3 runs 13 residues. CDR1 and CDR2 (germline): SGHDT, YYEEEE. V lost 0 bases to trimming and J lost 7 bases, with 10 bases between them. CDR3 region: CASSLAAGVGYTF. The CDR3 nucleotides are TGTGCCAGCAGCTTGGCAGCTGGGGTTGGCTACACCTTC.

This clonotype was observed at least ten times. DNA for the CDR3: TGTGCCAGCAGTTATACACCTAGTAAAGAGACCCAGTACTTC. This encodes CASSYTPSKETQYF. This chain joins TRBV12-3 or TRBV12-4 and TRBJ2-5; D is undetermined. The CDR3 extends over 14 amino acids. The germline V and J ends were trimmed by 4 bases and 3 bases, with 12 bases remaining between them.

The chain links TRBV7-3 to TRBJ2-1, with TRBD2 matching 9 bases. Germline assignment: CDR1 SGHTA and CDR2 FQGTGA. There are 17 residues in the CDR3. V was clipped by 0 bases and J by 9 bases; unmatched bases: 12. CDR3 DNA sequence: TGTGCCAGCAGCTTAACCTCGCGGGAGGGCCCTCAGGGTGAGCAGTTCTTC. It yields the protein CASSLTSREGPQGEQFF. Filled out from reference TRBV7-3 and TRBJ2-1, the complete variable domain reads GAGVSQTPSNKVTEKGKYVELRCDPISGHTALYWYRQSLGQGPEFLIYFQGTGAADDSGLPNDRFFAVRPEGSVSTLKIQRTERGDSAVYLCASSLTSREGPQGEQFFGPGTRLTVL.

This chain links TRBV29-1 with TRBJ2-7, with 8 bases aligning to TRBD2. Germline loops: CDR1 SQVTM, CDR2 ANQGSEA. The CDR3 runs 14 residues. V lost 7 bases and J lost 1; bases outside the gene matches: 9. The CDR3: CSALRRGGSYEQYF. CDR3 nucleotide sequence: TGCAGCGCCCTGCGCCGGGGGGGATCCTACGAGCAGTACTTC.

This rearrangement joins TRBV5-1 to TRBJ2-1; D may be TRBD1 (6 bases). Germline V CDR1 and CDR2: SGHRS, YFSETQ. CDR3 length equals 16 residues. V gave up 0 bases and J gave up 3 bases, with 13 bases separating them. The CDR3 DNA is TGCGCCAGCAGCTTGGGGGACCGGGACATCTACAATGAGCAGTTCTTC. The encoded protein is CASSLGDRDIYNEQFF.

This clonotype was detected a few times. V usage is TRBV4-2 and J usage is TRBJ2-1; TRBD2 matches 11 bases. CDR3 length equals 15 residues. V lost 4 bases, J lost 7 bases, and 6 bases stayed unmatched. The germline V gene has CDR1 LGHNA and CDR2 YNFKEQ. The CDR3: CASSLSGRVRNEQFF. CDR3 DNA: TGTGCCAGCAGCCTTAGCGGGAGGGTACGAAATGAGCAGTTCTTC.

CDR3 bases: TGTGCCAGCTCACCATCGGACAGTTTACTCAGGGAGCAGTACTTC. Its translation: CASSPSDSLLREQYF. The chain carries TRBV18 and TRBJ2-7; the D gene is possibly TRBD1 (6 bases). V was shortened by 2 bases and J by 7 bases, with 18 bases between the two germline ends. CDR3 length: 15 amino acids. In germline, CDR1 is KGHSH, CDR2 LQKENI. Full variable domain (missing parts from reference TRBV18 and TRBJ2-7): NAGVMQNPRHLVRRRGQEARLRCSPMKGHSHVYWYRQLPEEGLKFMVYLQKENIIDESGMPKERFSAEFPKEGPSILRIQQVVRGDSAAYFCASSPSDSLLREQYFGPGTRLTVT.

This clonotype was picked up a small number of times. The chain carries TRBV20-1 and TRBJ2-5; TRBD1 is a possible D gene (5 bases). The CDR3 extends over 16 amino acids. Deletions cut 0 bases from V and 2 bases from J, with 16 bases between. CDR1 is DFQATT, CDR2 SNEGSKA, per germline (reference sequence). CDR3 nucleotide sequence: TGCAGTGCTAGAGATGGCGGTAGACAGCCACAAGAGACCCAGTACTTC. Its protein product is CSARDGGRQPQETQYF.

The gene calls are TRBV7-3 and TRBJ2-7, with 9 bases matching TRBD2. In germline, CDR1 is SGHTA, CDR2 FQGTGA. V shed 1 base and J 5 bases; nucleotides not matched to a gene: 6. The CDR3 is 15 residues long. CDR3 coding DNA: TGTGCCAGCAGCTTAAACCTGGGGACTAGCAACGAGCAGTACTTC. This gives the protein CASSLNLGTSNEQYF.

The sample holds a few counts of this clonotype. This chain uses TRBV7-9 with TRBJ2-3, with 8 bases matching TRBD2. Trimming removed 4 bases from V and 5 bases from J; junction bases left unmatched: 8. CDR1 and CDR2 (germline): SEHNR, FQNEAQ (reference sequence). There are 15 residues in the CDR3. The CDR3 DNA is TGTGCCAGCAGCTACGAGCGGGAGTATCGAGATACGCAGTATTTT. This codes for CASSYEREYRDTQYF.

This sequence joins TRBV18 and TRBJ2-5; D ambiguous. The germline gives CDR1 KGHSH, CDR2 LQKENI. The CDR3 is 17 amino acids. With 3 bases removed from V and 5 bases from J, the gap between germline ends came to 22 bases. The chain's CDR3 is CASSPPGAVHESETQYF. The CDR3 DNA is TGTGCCAGCTCACCTCCGGGCGCTGTACACGAAAGCGAGACCCAGTACTTC.

This clonotype has only a few counts. The V call is TRBV12-3 or TRBV12-4, the J call TRBJ2-7; no clear D. Between the trimmed V and J ends, which lost 3 bases and 0 bases, there was a span of 12 bases. The CDR3 covers 15 residues. The CDR3 DNA sequence: TGTGCCAGCAGTTTCGGCGGTCAGACCTCCTACGAGCAGTACTTC. Amino acid sequence: CASSFGGQTSYEQYF.

There are a few counts of this clonotype. This chain uses TRBV19 with TRBJ1-4, with 7 bases matching TRBD1. This CDR3 contains 15 residues. The trim removed 7 bases at V and 8 bases at J, leaving 13 bases unmatched. CDR1 LNHDA and CDR2 SQIVND come from the germline V gene (reference sequence). For the CDR3, the DNA is TGTGCCAGTATTCCACACCGGGACAGTAGGGAAAAACTGTTTTTT. Amino acid sequence: CASIPHRDSREKLFF.

The rearrangement uses TRBV28 and TRBJ2-3, with D tentatively TRBD1 (5 bases). There are 15 residues in the CDR3. Germline CDR1 is MDHEN and CDR2 is SYDVKM. Trimming shortened V by 2 bases and J by 2 bases, and 11 bases separated the two germline ends. CDR3 sequence: CASSLAGPTTDTQYF. The CDR3 DNA follows: TGTGCCAGCAGTTTAGCAGGGCCAACCACAGATACGCAGTATTTT. The entire variable domain, with the rest obtained from reference TRBV28 and TRBJ2-3, is as follows: DVKVTQSSRYLVKRTGEKVFLECVQDMDHENMFWYRQDPGLGLRLIYFSYDVKMKEKGDIPEGYSVSREKKERFSLILESASTNQTSMYLCASSLAGPTTDTQYFGPGTRLTVL.

J is TRBJ2-1 and V is TRBV20-1; 8 bases line up with TRBD1. V was clipped by 4 bases and J by 2 bases; unmatched bases: 10. This CDR3 comprises 16 residues. CDR1 and CDR2 from the germline V gene are DFQATT and SNEGSKA (reference sequence). The CDR3 region is CSAMGHQGATYNEQFF. Here the CDR3 DNA reads TGCAGTGCTATGGGTCATCAGGGGGCAACCTACAATGAGCAGTTCTTC.

The chain links TRBV10-3 to TRBJ2-6; D is undetermined. Looked up from germline, CDR1 is ENHRY and CDR2 is SYGVKD. The CDR3 is made up of 17 amino acids. Between the trimmed V and J ends, which lost 8 bases and 1 base, there was a span of 18 bases. CDR3 protein: CAILVGLLGSGANVLTF. Here the CDR3 DNA reads TGTGCCATCTTGGTTGGCTTATTAGGATCTGGGGCCAACGTCCTGACTTTC.

The rearrangement joins TRBV7-9 to TRBJ2-7; D unclear. In germline, CDR1 is SEHNR, CDR2 FQNEAQ (reference sequence). The ends were cut back, 4 bases at V and 0 bases at J, with 16 bases in the middle. The CDR3 loop spans 16 amino acids. The chain's CDR3 is CASSSSSGFGSYEQYF. In DNA form, the CDR3 reads TGTGCCAGCAGCTCATCCAGTGGGTTTGGCTCCTACGAGCAGTACTTC.

This chain links TRBV30 with TRBJ2-1; TRBD2 agrees at 8 bases. This CDR3 contains 14 residues. J was trimmed by 8 bases and V by 5 bases; bases with no gene match: 11. The germline gives CDR1 GTSNPN, CDR2 SVGIG (reference sequence). For the CDR3, the DNA is TGTGCCTGGTATGACAGCGGGAGTATCGATGAGCAGTTCTTC. Translated: CAWYDSGSIDEQFF.

This clonotype was seen more than once but under ten times. The V call is TRBV12-3 or TRBV12-4, the J call TRBJ2-7; TRBD2 is a possible D gene (7 bases). This CDR3 region has 13 residues. The germline V and J ends were trimmed by 10 bases and 5 bases, with 18 bases remaining between them. In nucleotides, the CDR3 is TGTGCCACCGCGGCGGGGGCGGAGCACGAGCAGTACTTC. It yields the protein CATAAGAEHEQYF.

The chain employs TRBV11-2 and TRBJ2-7; 14 bases fit TRBD2. The V gene end was trimmed by 0 bases and the J gene end by 0 bases; junction bases not matched to a gene: 16. In germline, CDR1 is SGHAT, CDR2 FQNNGV. This CDR3 spans 22 amino acids. The CDR3 loop is CASSLDRVGGTSGSSPSYEQYF. The CDR3 DNA is TGTGCCAGCAGCTTAGACCGAGTCGGCGGGACTAGCGGGAGTTCCCCCTCCTACGAGCAGTACTTC.

The CDR3 reads CASSQVLTGTYEQYF. The DNA for the CDR3 is TGCGCCAGCAGCCAAGTTTTGACAGGAACCTACGAGCAGTACTTC. The chain recombines TRBV4-1 with TRBJ2-7; perhaps TRBD1 as D (6 bases). CDR1 MGHRA and CDR2 YSYEKL come from the germline V gene. Trimming stripped 1 base from V and 2 bases from J, with 12 bases between. This CDR3 region has 15 residues.